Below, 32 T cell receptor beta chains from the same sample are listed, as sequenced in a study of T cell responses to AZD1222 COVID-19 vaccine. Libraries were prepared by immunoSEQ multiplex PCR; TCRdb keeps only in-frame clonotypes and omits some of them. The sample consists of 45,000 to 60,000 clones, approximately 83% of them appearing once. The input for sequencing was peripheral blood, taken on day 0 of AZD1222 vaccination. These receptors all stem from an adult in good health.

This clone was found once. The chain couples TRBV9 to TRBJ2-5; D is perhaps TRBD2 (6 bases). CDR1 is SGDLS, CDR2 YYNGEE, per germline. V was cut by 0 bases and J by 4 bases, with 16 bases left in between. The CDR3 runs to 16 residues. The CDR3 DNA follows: TGTGCCAGCAGCGTAGCGGGGGTCTCAGGAGGAGAGACCCAGTACTTC. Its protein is CASSVAGVSGGETQYF.

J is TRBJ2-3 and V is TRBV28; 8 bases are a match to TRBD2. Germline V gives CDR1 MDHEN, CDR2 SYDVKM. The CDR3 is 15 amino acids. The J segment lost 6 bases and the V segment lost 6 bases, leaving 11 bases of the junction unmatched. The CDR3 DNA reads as TGTGCCAGCAGCCCGGGGGGGGCGAGGCGGGATACGCAGTATTTT. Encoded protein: CASSPGGARRDTQYF.

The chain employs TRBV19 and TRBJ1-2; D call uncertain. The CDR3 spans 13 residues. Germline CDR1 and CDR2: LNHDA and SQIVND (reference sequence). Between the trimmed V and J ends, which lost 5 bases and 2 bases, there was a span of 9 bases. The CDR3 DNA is TGTGCCAGTAGTGCCGGGGTGAACTATGGCTACACCTTC. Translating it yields CASSAGVNYGYTF.

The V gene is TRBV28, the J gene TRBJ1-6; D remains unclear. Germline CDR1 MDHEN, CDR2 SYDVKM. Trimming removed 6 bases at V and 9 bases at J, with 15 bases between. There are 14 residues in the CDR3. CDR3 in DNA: TGTGCCAGCAGGGCCACCTTGGAGGGTTCACCCCTCCACTTT. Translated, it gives CASRATLEGSPLHF. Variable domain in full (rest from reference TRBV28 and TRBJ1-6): DVKVTQSSRYLVKRTGEKVFLECVQDMDHENMFWYRQDPGLGLRLIYFSYDVKMKEKGDIPEGYSVSREKKERFSLILESASTNQTSMYLCASRATLEGSPLHFGNGTRLTVT.

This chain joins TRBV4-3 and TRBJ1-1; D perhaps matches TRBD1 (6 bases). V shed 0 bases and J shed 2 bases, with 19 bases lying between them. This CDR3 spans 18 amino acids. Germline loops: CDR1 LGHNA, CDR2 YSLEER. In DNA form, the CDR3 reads TGCGCCAGCAGCCAAGATATTTCGTCTGACAGGCTCAACACTGAAGCTTTCTTT. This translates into CASSQDISSDRLNTEAFF.

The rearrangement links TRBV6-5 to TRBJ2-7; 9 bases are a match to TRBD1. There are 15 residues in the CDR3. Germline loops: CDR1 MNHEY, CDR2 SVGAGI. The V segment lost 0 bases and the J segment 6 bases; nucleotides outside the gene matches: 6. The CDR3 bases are TGTGCCAGCAGTTACTCGGGGACAGGGTTTACCGAGCAGTACTTC. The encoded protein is CASSYSGTGFTEQYF.

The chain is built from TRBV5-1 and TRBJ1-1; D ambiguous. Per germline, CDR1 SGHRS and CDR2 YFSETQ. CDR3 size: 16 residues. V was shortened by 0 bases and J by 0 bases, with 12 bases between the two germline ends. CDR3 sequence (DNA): TGCGCCAGCAGCTTGGCGGGTGTTTCCATGAACACTGAAGCTTTCTTT. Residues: CASSLAGVSMNTEAFF.

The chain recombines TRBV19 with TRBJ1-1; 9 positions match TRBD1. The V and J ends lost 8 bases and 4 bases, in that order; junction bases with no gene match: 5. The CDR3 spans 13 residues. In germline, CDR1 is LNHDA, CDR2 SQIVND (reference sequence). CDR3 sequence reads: CASLMTGGTEAFF. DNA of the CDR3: TGTGCCAGTCTGATGACAGGGGGCACTGAAGCTTTCTTT.

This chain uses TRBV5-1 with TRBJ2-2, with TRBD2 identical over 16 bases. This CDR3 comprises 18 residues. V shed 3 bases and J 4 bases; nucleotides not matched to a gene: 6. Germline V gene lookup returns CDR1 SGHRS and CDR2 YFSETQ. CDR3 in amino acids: CASSSGLAGGPSTGELFF. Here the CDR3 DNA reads TGCGCCAGCAGCTCGGGACTAGCGGGAGGGCCTAGCACCGGGGAGCTGTTTTTT.

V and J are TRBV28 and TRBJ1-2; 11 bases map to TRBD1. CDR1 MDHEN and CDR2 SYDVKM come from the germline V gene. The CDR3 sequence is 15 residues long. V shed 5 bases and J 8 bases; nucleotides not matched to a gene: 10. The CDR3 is CASSTQGTGGRGYTF. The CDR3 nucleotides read TGTGCCAGCAGTACTCAAGGGACAGGGGGACGGGGCTACACCTTC.

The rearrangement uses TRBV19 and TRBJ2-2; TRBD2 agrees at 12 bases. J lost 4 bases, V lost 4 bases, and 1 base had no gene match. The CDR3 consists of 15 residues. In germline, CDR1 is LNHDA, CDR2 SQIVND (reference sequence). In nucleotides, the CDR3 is TGTGCCAGTAGTACTAGCGGGAGGGCCACCGGGGAGCTGTTTTTT. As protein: CASSTSGRATGELFF.

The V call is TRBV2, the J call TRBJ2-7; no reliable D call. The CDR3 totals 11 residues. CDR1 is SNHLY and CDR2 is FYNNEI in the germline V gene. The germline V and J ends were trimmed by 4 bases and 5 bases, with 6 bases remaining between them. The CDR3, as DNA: TGTGCCAGCAGTGTAATAGACGAGCAGTACTTC. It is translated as CASSVIDEQYF.

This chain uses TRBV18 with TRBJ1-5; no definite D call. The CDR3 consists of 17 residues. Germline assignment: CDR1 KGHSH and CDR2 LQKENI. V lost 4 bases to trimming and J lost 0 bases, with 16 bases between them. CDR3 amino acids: CASSLDTRSGSNQPQHF. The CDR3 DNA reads TGTGCCAGCTCACTCGACACGCGTAGCGGTAGCAATCAGCCCCAGCATTTT. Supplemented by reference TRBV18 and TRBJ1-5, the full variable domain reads NAGVMQNPRHLVRRRGQEARLRCSPMKGHSHVYWYRQLPEEGLKFMVYLQKENIIDESGMPKERFSAEFPKEGPSILRIQQVVRGDSAAYFCASSLDTRSGSNQPQHFGDGTRLSIL.

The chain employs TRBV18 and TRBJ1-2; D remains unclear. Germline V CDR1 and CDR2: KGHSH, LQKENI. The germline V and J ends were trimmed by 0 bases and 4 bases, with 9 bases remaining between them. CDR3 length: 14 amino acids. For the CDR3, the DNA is TGTGCCAGCTCACCACCGGATGCCGTCTATGGCTACACCTTC. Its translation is CASSPPDAVYGYTF.

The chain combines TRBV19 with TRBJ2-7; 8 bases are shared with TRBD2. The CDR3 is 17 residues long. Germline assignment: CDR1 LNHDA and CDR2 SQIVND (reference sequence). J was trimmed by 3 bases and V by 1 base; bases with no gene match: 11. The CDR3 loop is CASSIGAGVNRIYEQYF. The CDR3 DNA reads TGTGCCAGTAGTATAGGAGCGGGAGTTAATAGGATCTACGAGCAGTACTTC.

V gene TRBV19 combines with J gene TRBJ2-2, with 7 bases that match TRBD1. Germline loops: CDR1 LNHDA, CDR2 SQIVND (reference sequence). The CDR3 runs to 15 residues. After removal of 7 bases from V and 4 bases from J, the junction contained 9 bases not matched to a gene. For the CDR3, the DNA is TGTGCCAGTATCCTCCAGGGGGAGAGCACCGGGGAGCTGTTTTTT. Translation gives CASILQGESTGELFF.

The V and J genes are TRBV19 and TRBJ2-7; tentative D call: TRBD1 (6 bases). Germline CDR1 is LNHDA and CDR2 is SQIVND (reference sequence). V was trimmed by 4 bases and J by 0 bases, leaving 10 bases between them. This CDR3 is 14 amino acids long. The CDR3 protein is CASSRQESSYEQYF. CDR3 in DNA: TGTGCCAGTAGTAGACAGGAGTCCTCCTACGAGCAGTACTTC.

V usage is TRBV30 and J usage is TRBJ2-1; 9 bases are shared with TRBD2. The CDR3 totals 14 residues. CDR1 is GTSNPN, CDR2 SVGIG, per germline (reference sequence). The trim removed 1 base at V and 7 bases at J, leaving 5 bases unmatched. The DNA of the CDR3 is TGTGCCTGGAGTGCTAGCGGGACGGGGAATGAGCAGTTCTTC. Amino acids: CAWSASGTGNEQFF. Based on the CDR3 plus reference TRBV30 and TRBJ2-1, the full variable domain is SQTIHQWPATLVQPVGSPLSLECTVEGTSNPNLYWYRQAAGRGLQLLFYSVGIGQISSEVPQNLSASRPQDRQFILSSKKLLLSDSGFYLCAWSASGTGNEQFFGPGTRLTVL.

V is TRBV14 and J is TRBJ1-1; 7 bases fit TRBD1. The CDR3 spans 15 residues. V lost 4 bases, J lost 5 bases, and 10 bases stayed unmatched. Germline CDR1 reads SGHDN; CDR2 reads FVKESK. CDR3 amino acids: CASSPAKGAGTEAFF. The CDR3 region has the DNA TGTGCCAGCAGCCCAGCCAAGGGGGCTGGGACTGAAGCTTTCTTT.

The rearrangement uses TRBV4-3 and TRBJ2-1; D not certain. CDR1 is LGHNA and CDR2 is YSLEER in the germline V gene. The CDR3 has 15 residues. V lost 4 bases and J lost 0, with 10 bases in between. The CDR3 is CASSLTTSSYNEQFF. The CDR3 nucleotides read TGCGCCAGCAGCCTGACGACAAGCTCCTACAATGAGCAGTTCTTC.

Written as DNA, the CDR3 is TGTGCCAGCAGACCCTTGGGGCGTTCCTACGAGCAGTACTTC. Translated: CASRPLGRSYEQYF. V and J are TRBV27 and TRBJ2-7, with TRBD1 as a possible D gene (5 bases). Trimming stripped 6 bases from V and 1 base from J, with 13 bases between. The CDR3 spans 14 residues. Germline loops: CDR1 MNHEY, CDR2 SMNVEV (reference sequence).

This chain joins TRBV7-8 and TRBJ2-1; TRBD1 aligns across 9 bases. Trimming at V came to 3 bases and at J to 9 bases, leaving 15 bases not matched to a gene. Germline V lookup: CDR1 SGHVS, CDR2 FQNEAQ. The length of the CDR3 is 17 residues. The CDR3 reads CASSFTPRDRVRGEQFF. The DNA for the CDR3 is TGTGCCAGCAGCTTTACCCCCCGGGACAGGGTACGCGGTGAGCAGTTCTTC.

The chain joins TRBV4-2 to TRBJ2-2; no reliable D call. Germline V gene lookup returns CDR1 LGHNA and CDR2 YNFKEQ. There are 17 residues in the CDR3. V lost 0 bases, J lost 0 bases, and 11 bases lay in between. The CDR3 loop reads CASSQEGEASNTGELFF. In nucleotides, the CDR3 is TGTGCCAGCAGCCAAGAAGGAGAGGCTTCGAACACCGGGGAGCTGTTTTTT.

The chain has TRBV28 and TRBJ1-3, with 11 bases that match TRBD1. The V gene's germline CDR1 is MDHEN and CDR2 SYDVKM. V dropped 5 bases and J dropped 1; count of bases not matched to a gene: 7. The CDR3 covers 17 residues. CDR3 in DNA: TGTGCCAGCAGTCCGGGGACAGGGGGATCATCTGGAAACACCATATATTTT. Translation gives CASSPGTGGSSGNTIYF.

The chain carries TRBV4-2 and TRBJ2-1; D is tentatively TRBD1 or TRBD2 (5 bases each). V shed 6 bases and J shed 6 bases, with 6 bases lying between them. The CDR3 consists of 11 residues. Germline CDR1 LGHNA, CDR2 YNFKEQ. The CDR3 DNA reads TGTGCCAGCAGGAGGGGCAATGAGCAGTTCTTC. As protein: CASRRGNEQFF.

The CDR3 DNA is TGTGCCAGCAGCCAAGAAGGTTCGGTAGCGGTCGGCTACGAGCAGTACTTC. Its translation is CASSQEGSVAVGYEQYF. The chain has TRBV4-2 and TRBJ2-7, with D possibly being TRBD2 (6 bases). CDR1 is LGHNA and CDR2 is YNFKEQ in the germline V gene. The V end was cut by 0 bases, the J end by 3 bases, with 18 bases between. The CDR3 spans 17 residues.

The CDR3 loop is CASSLGGINYGYTF. The CDR3 DNA sequence: TGTGCCAGCAGTTTGGGGGGGATTAACTATGGCTACACCTTC. V is TRBV28 and J is TRBJ1-2, with D tentatively TRBD1 (5 bases). V gave up 3 bases and J gave up 1 base, with 9 bases separating them. CDR1 MDHEN and CDR2 SYDVKM come from the germline V gene. The CDR3 consists of 14 residues.

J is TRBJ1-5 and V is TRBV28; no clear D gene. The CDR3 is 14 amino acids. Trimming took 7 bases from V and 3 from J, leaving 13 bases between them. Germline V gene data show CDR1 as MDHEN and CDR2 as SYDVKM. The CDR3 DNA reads TGTGCCAGCATGCAAGCGGCCTCCAATCAGCCCCAGCATTTT. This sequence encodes CASMQAASNQPQHF.

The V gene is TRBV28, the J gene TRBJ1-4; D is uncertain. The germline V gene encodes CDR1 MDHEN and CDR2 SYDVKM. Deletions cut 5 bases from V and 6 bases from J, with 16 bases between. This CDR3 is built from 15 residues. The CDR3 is CASSTESEGDEKLFF. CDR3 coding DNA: TGTGCCAGCAGTACAGAGTCGGAAGGTGATGAAAAACTGTTTTTT.

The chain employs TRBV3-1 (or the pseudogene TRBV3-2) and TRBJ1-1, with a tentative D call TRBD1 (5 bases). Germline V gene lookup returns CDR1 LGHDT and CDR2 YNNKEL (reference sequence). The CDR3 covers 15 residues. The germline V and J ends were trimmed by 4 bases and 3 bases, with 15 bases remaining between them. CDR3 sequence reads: CASSRQSLGDTEAFF. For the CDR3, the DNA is TGTGCCAGCAGCCGGCAGTCGCTGGGGGACACTGAAGCTTTCTTT.

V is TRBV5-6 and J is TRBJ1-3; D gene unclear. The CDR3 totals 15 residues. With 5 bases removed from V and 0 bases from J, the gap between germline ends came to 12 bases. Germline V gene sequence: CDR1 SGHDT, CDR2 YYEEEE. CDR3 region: CASSPQINSGNTIYF. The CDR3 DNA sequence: TGTGCCAGCAGTCCTCAGATAAACTCTGGAAACACCATATATTTT. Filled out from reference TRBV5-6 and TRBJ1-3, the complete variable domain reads DAGVTQSPTHLIKTRGQQVTLRCSPKSGHDTVSWYQQALGQGPQFIFQYYEEEERQRGNFPDRFSGHQFPNYSSELNVNALLLGDSALYLCASSPQINSGNTIYFGEGSWLTVV.

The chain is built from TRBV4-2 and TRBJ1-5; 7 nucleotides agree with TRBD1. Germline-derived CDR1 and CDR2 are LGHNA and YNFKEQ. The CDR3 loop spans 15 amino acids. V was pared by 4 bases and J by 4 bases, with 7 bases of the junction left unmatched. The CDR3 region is CASSPRDSLNQPQHF. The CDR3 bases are TGTGCCAGCAGCCCCCGGGACAGCTTAAATCAGCCCCAGCATTTT.